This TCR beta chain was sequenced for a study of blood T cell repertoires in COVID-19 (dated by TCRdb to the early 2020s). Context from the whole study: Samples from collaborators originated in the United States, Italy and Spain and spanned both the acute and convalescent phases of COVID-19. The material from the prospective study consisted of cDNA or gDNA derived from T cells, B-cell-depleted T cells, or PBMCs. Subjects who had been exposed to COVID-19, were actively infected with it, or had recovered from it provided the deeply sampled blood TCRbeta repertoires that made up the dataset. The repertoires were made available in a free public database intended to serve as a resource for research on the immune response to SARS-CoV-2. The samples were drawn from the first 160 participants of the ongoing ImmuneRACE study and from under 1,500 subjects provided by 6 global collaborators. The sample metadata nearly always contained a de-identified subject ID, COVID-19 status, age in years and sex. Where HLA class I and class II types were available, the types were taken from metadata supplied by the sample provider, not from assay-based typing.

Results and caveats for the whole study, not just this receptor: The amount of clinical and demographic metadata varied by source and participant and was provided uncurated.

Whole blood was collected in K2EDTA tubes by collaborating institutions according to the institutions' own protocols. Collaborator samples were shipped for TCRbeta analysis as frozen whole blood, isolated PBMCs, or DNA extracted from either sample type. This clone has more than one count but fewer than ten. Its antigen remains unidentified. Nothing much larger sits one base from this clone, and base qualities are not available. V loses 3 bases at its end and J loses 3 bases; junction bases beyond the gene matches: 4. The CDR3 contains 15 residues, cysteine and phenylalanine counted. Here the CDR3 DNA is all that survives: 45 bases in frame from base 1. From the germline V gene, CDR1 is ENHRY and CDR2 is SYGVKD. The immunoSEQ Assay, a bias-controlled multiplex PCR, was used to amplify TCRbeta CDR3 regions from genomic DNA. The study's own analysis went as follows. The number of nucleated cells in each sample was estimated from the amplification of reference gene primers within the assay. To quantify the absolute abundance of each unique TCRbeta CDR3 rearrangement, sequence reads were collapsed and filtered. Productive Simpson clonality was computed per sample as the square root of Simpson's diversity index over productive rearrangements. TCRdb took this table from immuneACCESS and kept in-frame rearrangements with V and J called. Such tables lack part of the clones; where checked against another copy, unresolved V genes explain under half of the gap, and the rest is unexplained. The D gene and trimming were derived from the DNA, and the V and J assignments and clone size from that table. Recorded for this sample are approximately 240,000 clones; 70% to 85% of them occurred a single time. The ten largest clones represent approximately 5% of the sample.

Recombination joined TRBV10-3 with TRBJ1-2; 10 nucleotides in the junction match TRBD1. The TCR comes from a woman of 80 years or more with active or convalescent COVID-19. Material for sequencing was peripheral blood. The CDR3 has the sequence CAISDLGQGDYGYTF. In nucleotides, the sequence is TGTGCCATCAGTGACCTCGGACAGGGGGACTATGGCTACACCTTC.